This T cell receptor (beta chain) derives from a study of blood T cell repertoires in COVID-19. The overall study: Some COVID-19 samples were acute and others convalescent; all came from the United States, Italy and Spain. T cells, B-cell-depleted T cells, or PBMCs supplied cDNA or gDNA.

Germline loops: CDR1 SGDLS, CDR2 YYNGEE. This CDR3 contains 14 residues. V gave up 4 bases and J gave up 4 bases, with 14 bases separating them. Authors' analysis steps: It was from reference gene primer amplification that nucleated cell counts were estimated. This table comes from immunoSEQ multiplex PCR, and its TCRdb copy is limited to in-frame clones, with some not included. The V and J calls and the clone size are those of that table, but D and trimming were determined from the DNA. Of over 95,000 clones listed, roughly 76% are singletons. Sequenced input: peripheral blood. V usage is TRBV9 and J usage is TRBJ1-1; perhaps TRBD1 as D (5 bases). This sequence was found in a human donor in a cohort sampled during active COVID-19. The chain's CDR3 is CASSPDRLTTEAFF. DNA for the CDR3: TGTGCCAGCAGCCCAGACAGACTCACCACTGAAGCTTTCTTT.